The entry below describes one TCR beta chain. In this sample, this clonotype turned up a few times. Its antigen is currently not known. Per-base qualities were not stored, and no clone one base away is much larger. V is cut by 2 bases and J by 6 bases, and the space between the germline ends is 13 bases. The germline V gene (reference sequence) sets CDR1 to DFQATT and CDR2 to SNEGSKA. The CDR3 starts with the cysteine, ends with the phenylalanine, and has 13 residues. Only the CDR3 portion is preserved as DNA: 39 bases, with reading frame beginning at the first base. TCRdb lists the instrument as Illumina NovaSeq 6000. TCR cDNA was synthesized by 5'RACE template switching, through which a universal primer site and unique molecular identifiers were introduced. cDNA synthesis was primed from both the TCR alpha and TCR beta constant segments. Library amplification involved two PCR steps, and the second step added sample barcodes and sequencing adapters. Libraries were sequenced on Illumina HiSeq 2500 (2x100 bp) or NovaSeq (2x150 bp). The study's processing was this. MIGEC handled demultiplexing of reads and collapsing into UMI consensus sequences, while MiXCR performed V(D)J alignment. Vaccine-responding clonotypes were defined with edgeR using replicate PBMC samples, requiring FDR below 0.01 and a log2 fold change above 5 up to day 15. Bulk clonotypes were assigned CD4 or CD8 identity according to which sequenced CD4 or CD8 repertoire held them at higher abundance. Clones were called with MiXCR by TCRdb after fastp trimmed the public reads at Q25, and only in-frame beta chains were retained. One record per CDR3 amino acid sequence lists the most common genes and DNA. It is TCRdb's table, rather than the study itself, that gives the V and J calls and clone size. The sample table lists around 300,000 distinct CDR3 sequences, over 3.5% of them with a count of one. The top ten hold roughly 21% of the sample.

The data originate from a study of T cells after yellow fever vaccination (dated by TCRdb to between 2018 and 2020). The study in broad terms: The SMART-Seq v4 Ultra Low Input RNA kit was used to prepare libraries from fractions with low cell numbers. To follow T-cell clones before and after both primary and booster YFV17D yellow fever vaccination, bulk TCR alpha and beta repertoires underwent longitudinal sequencing. The cohort comprised two healthy male donors, one aged 18 to 29 and one aged 30 to 40 years. Blood was collected at multiple timepoints before and after primary and secondary immunization, and bulk PBMC replicates and cell subsets were isolated. Summary of the overall study and its limitations: After the booster, most clones that had expanded after primary vaccination were detected again (about 95% of CD4 and more than 80% of CD8), suggesting broad maintenance of memory. A small fraction of clonotypes appeared in both the CD4 and CD8 compartments, likely as a result of convergent recombination. FACS-sorted repertoires could contain abundant contaminating clonotypes from the bulk population, so computational filtering was required. The study included only two donors, which limits how far the findings can be generalized. The secondary T-cell response was weaker than the primary response but faster, peaking on day 5 instead of day 15.

What the treatment or condition label conveys for this sample: live attenuated yellow fever vaccine strain. At every blood-draw timepoint, two biological replicates of bulk PBMCs were collected. A standard Ficoll-Paque protocol was used to isolate PBMCs from peripheral blood. TriZol was used to extract RNA from bulk PBMCs, CD4 and CD8 fractions, and dextramer-positive and dextramer-negative fractions. The V and J genes are TRBV20-1 and TRBJ1-1; a tentative D call is TRBD1 (5 bases match). Here the sequenced sample was PBMCs, taken 15 days after the yellow fever booster vaccination. The TCR sequence derives from a man between 18 and 35 years old who received the YFV17D yellow fever vaccine. The CDR3 protein is CSARSQGGAEAFF. Here is the DNA: TGCAGTGCTAGATCCCAGGGCGGTGCTGAAGCTTTCTTT.